The next 5 T cell receptor beta chains were all read from a single sample in a study of T cell repertoires in cytomegalovirus infection. Via MiXCR, TCRdb re-called the reads, giving one row per CDR3 protein. The sample yields some 350,000 distinct CDR3 sequences, around a sixth seen once. Sequencing was performed on PBMCs. The origin of the receptors is a human donor in good health (CMV status not recorded). Some clones in this sample may be carry-over from other donors' samples.

CDR3 loop: CASSPLGESYEQYF. CDR3 sequence (DNA): TGTGCCAGCAGCCCATTAGGGGAGTCCTACGAGCAGTACTTC. The J gene is TRBJ2-7, the V gene TRBV7-6; the D gene could be TRBD1 or TRBD2 (5 bases each). Per the germline V gene, CDR1 is SGHVS and CDR2 is FNYEAQ. The CDR3 sequence is 14 residues long. Trimming cost V 5 bases and J 1 base, with 12 bases left between them.

The chain combines TRBV12-3 or TRBV12-4 with TRBJ1-1; D may be TRBD1 (5 bases). The CDR3 is made up of 14 amino acids. Trimming left V 7 bases short and J 2 bases short, with 14 bases between. CDR3 nucleotide sequence: TGTGCCAGCACGGAGGGACGGACCAACACTGAAGCTTTCTTT. Its protein product is CASTEGRTNTEAFF.

This clonotype was detected a few times. The chain joins TRBV5-5 to TRBJ1-1; a weak D match, TRBD1 (5 bases). CDR3 size: 13 residues. The V gene lost 4 bases and the J gene lost 8 bases, with 15 bases spanning the gap. Germline V gene sequence: CDR1 SGHKS, CDR2 YYEKEE (reference sequence). The CDR3 coding sequence is TGTGCCAGCAGCCCGTCCCGGGGGTGGGAAGCTTTCTTT. This codes for CASSPSRGWEAFF.

The chain is built from TRBV5-4 and TRBJ2-3; unclear D gene. The germline CDR1 and CDR2 sequences are SGHNT and YYREEE (reference sequence). This CDR3 spans 17 amino acids. Trimming pared 3 bases from V and 0 bases from J, leaving 17 bases between. The CDR3 DNA sequence: TGTGCCAGCAGCTCGGGCTTGTGGCATTCTAGCACAGATACGCAGTATTTT. As protein: CASSSGLWHSSTDTQYF.

This clonotype was counted many times. The chain joins TRBV5-4 to TRBJ2-2; D is possibly TRBD1 (5 bases). V gave up 4 bases and J gave up 3 bases, with 16 bases separating them. CDR1 and CDR2 (germline): SGHNT, YYREEE (reference sequence). CDR3 length: 16 residues. CDR3 DNA: TGTGCCAGCAGCCCTGGCGCCCCCAGGGACACCGGGGAGCTGTTTTTT. It yields the protein CASSPGAPRDTGELFF.